Included here is one T cell receptor (beta chain) sequence, with context. This receptor's antigen is unknown. One base away there is no much larger clone; base qualities are not given. Stable Graves' hyperthyroidism was defined as the absence of progression to ophthalmopathy over 18 months of follow-up. Hyperthyroidism patients were newly diagnosed, with disease duration under 2 months, and aged 18 to 65 years. The study excluded patients with uncontrolled infections, other autoimmune diseases, pregnancy or lactation. Diagnoses were based on clinical symptoms, serum thyroxine and TRAb, thyroid ultrasound and orbital computed tomography. PBMCs were isolated from 7.5 to 10 ml of fresh peripheral blood by Ficoll-Paque density gradient centrifugation. Trizol reagent was used to extract total RNA, and RNA quality was then checked on an Agilent 2100 Bioanalyzer. Based on the germline V gene, the CDR1 and CDR2 sequences are SGHAT and FQNNGV. A distance of 14 bases separates the germline ends of V and J, which lose 2 bases and 10 bases respectively. Including the terminal cysteine and phenylalanine, the CDR3 comprises 13 residues. The kept DNA is CDR3 alone, 39 bases in frame from the first base.

This sample was taken from a study of T cells in Graves' hyperthyroidism and ophthalmopathy (dated by TCRdb to 2018 to 2020). In terms of the full investigation: Peripheral blood was collected at initial diagnosis, before any treatment. Prospective prediction of ophthalmopathy was tested in an independent validation cohort of some 20 hyperthyroidism patients and 17 patients who later progressed to ophthalmopathy. To identify TCR V-J signatures that set the groups apart, the researchers used a discovery cohort of more than 95 patients, made up of about 44 with Graves' ophthalmopathy and some 55 with stable Graves' hyperthyroidism. The paper describes TCR Vbeta CDR3 sequencing of 120 to 150 peripheral blood samples, made up of around 41 ophthalmopathy patients, around 73 hyperthyroidism patients and roughly 17 progressor patients. The 75 to 100 discovery patients were randomly split 7:3 into training and test sets. The study also compared thyroid tissue and blood T-cell repertoires from a handful of Graves' hyperthyroidism patients. Following sampling, methimazole starting at 30 mg daily was given to hyperthyroidism patients, and high-dose intravenous methylprednisolone was given to ophthalmopathy patients.

General study outcomes and caveats: A 13 V-J signature model separated ophthalmopathy from stable hyperthyroidism, with 87.88% sensitivity and 81.08% specificity in cross-validation and 80%/75% in testing. Most expanded thyroid clonotypes (frequency above 0.001) were also detected in blood, suggesting blood repertoires may reflect thyroid immune responses. No statistical method was used to set the sample size in advance, and investigators knew the group allocation. During validation, the model predicted progression to ophthalmopathy a median of about 6.3 months ahead of onset, with roughly 65% sensitivity and 72.22% specificity.

Amplification of TCR beta CDR3 regions was carried out from RNA transcripts. A first-round RT-PCR of the TCR CDR3 used the HTBI primer set with the Qiagen OneStep RT-PCR kit. Libraries were constructed in a second round of multiplex PCR, after which size selection and purification were carried out. The libraries were sequenced on an Illumina HiSeq2000 using paired-end 100 bp reads. In the authors' own workflow: Raw data were processed with SOAPnuke, discarding reads with adapters, uncalled bases, mean Phred below 15, or no exact constant-primer or identifier match. High-quality paired reads were merged using COPE v1.2.5, and each unique nucleotide sequence was defined as a clonotype. Clonotypes were aligned to IMGT TRBV, TRBD and TRBJ reference segments using MiTCR v1.1. The analysis was restricted to V-J combinations with a frequency above 0.0001, which together covered 99% to 99.2% of the repertoires. The TCS score was defined as the ratio of F50 (clonal expansion) to E x V (chaos), calculated using BLOSUM62-based TCRdist between CDR3 peptides within each V-J. Welch's t-statistics and random forest reduced around 550 V-J features to 10 to 15, which were used in a naive Bayes classifier (R e1071). In TCRdb, the public reads were trimmed at Q25 with fastp and aligned with MiXCR, with productive beta chains retained. CDR3 protein sequences are deduplicated, and each keeps its most common genes and DNA. TCRdb assigned the V and J calls; the authors' analysis was not used. The sample includes approximately 220,000 distinct CDR3 sequences, with around 19% observed a single time. The leading ten clones occupy roughly 44% of the sample.

Source material: blood. The sequence was obtained from a man aged 40-49 years with Graves' hyperthyroidism. Recombination linked TRBV11-2 to TRBJ1-1; the D gene is perhaps TRBD1, from 5 matching bases. The DNA sequence is given as TGTGCCAGCAGCTTAAACAGCAGGGACGCAGCTTTCTTT. It translates as CASSLNSRDAAFF.